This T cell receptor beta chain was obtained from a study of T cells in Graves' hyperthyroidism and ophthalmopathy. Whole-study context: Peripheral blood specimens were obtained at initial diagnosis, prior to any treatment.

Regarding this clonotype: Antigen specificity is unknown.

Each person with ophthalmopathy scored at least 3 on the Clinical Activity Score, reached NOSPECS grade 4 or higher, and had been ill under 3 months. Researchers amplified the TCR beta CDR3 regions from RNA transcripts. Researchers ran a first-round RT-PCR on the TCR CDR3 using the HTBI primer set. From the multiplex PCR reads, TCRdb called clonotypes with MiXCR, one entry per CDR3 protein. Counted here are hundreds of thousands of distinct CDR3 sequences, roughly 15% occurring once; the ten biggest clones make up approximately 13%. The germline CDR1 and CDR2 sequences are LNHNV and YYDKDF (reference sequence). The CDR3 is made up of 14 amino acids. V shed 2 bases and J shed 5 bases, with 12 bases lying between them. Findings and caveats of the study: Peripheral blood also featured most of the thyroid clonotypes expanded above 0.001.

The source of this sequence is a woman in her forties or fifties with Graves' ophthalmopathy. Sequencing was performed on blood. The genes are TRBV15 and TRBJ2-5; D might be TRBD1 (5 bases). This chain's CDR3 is CATSRTDSWETQYF. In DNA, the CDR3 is TGTGCCACCAGCAGAACTGACAGTTGGGAGACCCAGTACTTC. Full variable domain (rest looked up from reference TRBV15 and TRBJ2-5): DAMVIQNPRYQVTQFGKPVTLSCSQTLNHNVMYWYQQKSSQAPKLLFHYYDKDFNNEADTPDNFQSRRPNTSFCFLDIRSPGLGDTAMYLCATSRTDSWETQYFGPGTRLLVL.